This T cell receptor (beta chain) came from a study of blood T cell repertoires in COVID-19. Turning to the study itself: Material from acute and convalescent COVID-19 was sourced from the United States, Italy and Spain. The cDNA or gDNA used as material had been derived from T cells, B-cell-depleted T cells, or PBMCs.

Here immunoSEQ multiplex PCR was the method, and the copy in TCRdb shows in-frame clones only, minus some. The sample holds fewer than 200,000 clones, 70% to 90% seen once. Trimming removed 6 bases from V and 6 bases from J, with 6 bases in between. Per the germline V gene, CDR1 is MGHDK and CDR2 is SYGVNS. The CDR3 spans 11 residues. The genes are TRBV25-1 and TRBJ2-1; the D is unclear. The sample comprised peripheral blood. The clonotype originates from a man over 45 who had recovered from COVID-19. The CDR3, as DNA: TGTGCCAGCAGATTCGTCAATGAGCAGTTCTTC. Its translation: CASRFVNEQFF.